This T cell receptor beta chain originates from a study of T cells in Graves' hyperthyroidism and ophthalmopathy (dated by TCRdb to the late 2010s). Background for the entire study: Peripheral blood was sampled at the time of initial diagnosis, prior to any treatment. TCR V-J signatures able to tell the groups apart were searched for in a discovery cohort of 90 to 100 patients, of whom 40 to 45 had Graves' ophthalmopathy and roughly 57 had stable Graves' hyperthyroidism. Prospective prediction of ophthalmopathy was tested in an independent validation cohort consisting of about 19 hyperthyroidism patients and more than 15 patients who later progressed to ophthalmopathy. The roughly 90 discovery patients were divided at random into training and test sets in a 7:3 ratio. In addition, the study compared T-cell repertoires in thyroid tissue and in blood from roughly 6 Graves' hyperthyroidism patients. After blood sampling, hyperthyroidism patients were treated with methimazole at a starting dose of 30 mg daily, and ophthalmopathy patients were treated with high-dose intravenous methylprednisolone. The paper reports TCR Vbeta CDR3 sequencing of some 140 peripheral blood samples: approximately 41 ophthalmopathy, about 75 hyperthyroidism and approximately 17 progressor patients.

Ophthalmopathy patients had moderately to severely active disease, with a Clinical Activity Score of 3 or more, a NOSPECS grade of 4 or more, and a disease duration of less than 3 months. Exclusion was applied to patients with uncontrolled infections, other autoimmune diseases, pregnancy or lactation. Diagnoses were based on clinical symptoms, serum thyroxine and TRAb, thyroid ultrasound and orbital computed tomography. Ficoll-Paque density gradient centrifugation was used to isolate PBMCs from 8 to 10 ml of fresh peripheral blood. Total RNA was extracted using Trizol reagent, and RNA quality was assessed on an Agilent 2100 Bioanalyzer. General conclusions and limits of the study: In validation, progression to ophthalmopathy was predicted by the model with 70.59% sensitivity and roughly 76% specificity, a median of approximately 7.1 months before onset. In cross-validation, a model built on a 13 V-J signature told ophthalmopathy apart from stable hyperthyroidism with just under 90% sensitivity and roughly 82% specificity, and in testing the same model reached 80%/75%. Sample size was not statistically predetermined, and investigators were not blinded to group allocation. Most expanded thyroid clonotypes (frequency above 0.001) were also found in blood, which suggests that blood repertoires may mirror thyroid immune responses.

The CDR3 numbers 12 residues from cysteine through phenylalanine. Only CDR3 DNA remains: 36 bases, in frame from the first base. Per the germline V gene, SGHRS is the CDR1 and YFSETQ is the CDR2. Relative to germline, V is 8 bases shorter and J is 6 bases shorter, with 12 bases between their ends. Amplification of TCR beta CDR3 regions was carried out from RNA transcripts. The first round of RT-PCR for the TCR CDR3 was performed with the HTBI primer set and the Qiagen OneStep RT-PCR kit. Libraries were constructed in a second round of multiplex PCR, after which size selection and purification were carried out. Libraries were sequenced paired-end with 100 bp reads on an Illumina HiSeq2000. The original methods were these. Raw data were processed with SOAPnuke, discarding reads with adapters, uncalled bases, mean Phred below 15, or no exact constant-primer or identifier match. High-quality paired reads were merged using COPE v1.2.5, and each unique nucleotide sequence was defined as a clonotype. MiTCR v1.1 was used to align the clonotypes against IMGT TRBV, TRBD and TRBJ reference segments. Analysis was restricted to V-J combinations with a frequency above 0.0001, which covered over 98% of repertoires. A TCS score was defined as the ratio between F50 (clonal expansion) and ExV (chaos), using BLOSUM62-based TCRdist between CDR3 peptides within each V-J. Welch's t-statistics and random forest reduced around 510 V-J features to under 15, which were used in a naive Bayes classifier (R e1071). TCRdb's own reprocessing of the public reads used fastp at Q25 and MiXCR and kept productive beta chains. Entries are consolidated by CDR3 protein sequence, retaining the most common genes and DNA. Clone size and V and J calls follow TCRdb, not the original study. The sample table contains around 690,000 distinct CDR3 sequences; only one count was recorded for around 20% of them. The ten largest make up around a third of the sample.

This clonotype was counted at least ten times. Its antigen is not yet known. Base quality data are lacking; no much larger clone is found one base away. The sample consisted of blood. This clonotype originated in a man under 40 with Graves' ophthalmopathy. The rearranged segments are TRBV5-1 and TRBJ2-4; the D gene assignment is perhaps TRBD1 or TRBD2, with each matching 5 bases. Here the CDR3 is given as CASPGRPNIQYF. The nucleotide sequence is TGCGCCAGTCCGGGGCGGCCAAACATTCAGTACTTC.